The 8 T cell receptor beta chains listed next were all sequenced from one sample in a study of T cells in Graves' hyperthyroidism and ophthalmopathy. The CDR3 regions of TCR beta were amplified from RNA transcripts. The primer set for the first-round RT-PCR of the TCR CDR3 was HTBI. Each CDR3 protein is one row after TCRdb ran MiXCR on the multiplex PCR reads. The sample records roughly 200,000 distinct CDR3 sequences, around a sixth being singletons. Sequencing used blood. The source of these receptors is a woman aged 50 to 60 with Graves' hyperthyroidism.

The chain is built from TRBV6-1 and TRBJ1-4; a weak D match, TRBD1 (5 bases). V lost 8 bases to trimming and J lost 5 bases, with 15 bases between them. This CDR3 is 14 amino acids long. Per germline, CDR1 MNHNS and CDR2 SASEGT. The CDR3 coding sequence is TGTGCCAGCGGATCGGGGGGGAAAAATGAAAAACTGTTTTTT. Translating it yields CASGSGGKNEKLFF.

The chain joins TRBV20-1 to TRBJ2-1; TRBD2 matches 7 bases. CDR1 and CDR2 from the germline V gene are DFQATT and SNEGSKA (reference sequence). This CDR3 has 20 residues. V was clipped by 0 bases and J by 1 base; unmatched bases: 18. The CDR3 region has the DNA TGCAGTGCTAGAGATCAGCTGGCGGGAGCCCCCTCCGGGTCCTACAATGAGCAGTTCTTC. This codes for CSARDQLAGAPSGSYNEQFF.

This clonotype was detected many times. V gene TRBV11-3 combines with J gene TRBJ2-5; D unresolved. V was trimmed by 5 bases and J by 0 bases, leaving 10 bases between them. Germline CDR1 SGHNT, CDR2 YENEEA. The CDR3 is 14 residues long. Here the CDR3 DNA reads TGTGCCAGCAGCCCCCGATCGTACCAAGAGACCCAGTACTTC. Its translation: CASSPRSYQETQYF.

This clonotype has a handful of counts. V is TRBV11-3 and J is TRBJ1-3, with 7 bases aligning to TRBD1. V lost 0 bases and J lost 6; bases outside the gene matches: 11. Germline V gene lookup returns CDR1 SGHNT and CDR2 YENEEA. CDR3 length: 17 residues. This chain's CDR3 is CASSLDPPGGYENTIYF. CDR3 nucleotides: TGTGCCAGCAGCTTAGACCCCCCAGGGGGTTACGAAAACACCATATATTTT.

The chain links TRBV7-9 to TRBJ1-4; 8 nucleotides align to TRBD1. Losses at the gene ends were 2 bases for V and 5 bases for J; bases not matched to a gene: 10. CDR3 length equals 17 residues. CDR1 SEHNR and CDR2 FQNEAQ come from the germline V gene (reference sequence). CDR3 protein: CASSLLGPTGVNEKLFF. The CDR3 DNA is TGTGCCAGCAGCTTATTGGGGCCGACAGGGGTCAATGAAAAACTGTTTTTT. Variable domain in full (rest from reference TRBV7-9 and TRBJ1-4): DTGVSQNPRHKITKRGQNVTFRCDPISEHNRLYWYRQTLGQGPEFLTYFQNEAQLEKSRLLSDRFSAERPKGSFSTLEIQRTEQGDSAMYLCASSLLGPTGVNEKLFFGSGTQLSVL.

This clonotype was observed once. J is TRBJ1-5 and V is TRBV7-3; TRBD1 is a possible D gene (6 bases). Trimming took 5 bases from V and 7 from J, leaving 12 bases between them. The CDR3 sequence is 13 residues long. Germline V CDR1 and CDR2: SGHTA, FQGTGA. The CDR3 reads CASSTRRGQPQHF. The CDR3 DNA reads TGTGCCAGCAGCACCCGGAGGGGGCAGCCCCAGCATTTT.

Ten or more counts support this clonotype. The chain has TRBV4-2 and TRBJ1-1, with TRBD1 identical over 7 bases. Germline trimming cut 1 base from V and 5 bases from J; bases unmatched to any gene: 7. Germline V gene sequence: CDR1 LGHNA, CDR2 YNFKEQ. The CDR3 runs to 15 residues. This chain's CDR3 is CASSQGQGTDTEAFF. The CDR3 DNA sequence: TGTGCCAGCAGCCAAGGACAGGGCACGGATACTGAAGCTTTCTTT.

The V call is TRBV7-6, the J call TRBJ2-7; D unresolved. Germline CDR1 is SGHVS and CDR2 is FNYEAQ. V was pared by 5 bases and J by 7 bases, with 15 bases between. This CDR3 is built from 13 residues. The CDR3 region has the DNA TGTGCCAGCAGCCCCATCCTGACGGATGAGCAGTACTTC. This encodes CASSPILTDEQYF.